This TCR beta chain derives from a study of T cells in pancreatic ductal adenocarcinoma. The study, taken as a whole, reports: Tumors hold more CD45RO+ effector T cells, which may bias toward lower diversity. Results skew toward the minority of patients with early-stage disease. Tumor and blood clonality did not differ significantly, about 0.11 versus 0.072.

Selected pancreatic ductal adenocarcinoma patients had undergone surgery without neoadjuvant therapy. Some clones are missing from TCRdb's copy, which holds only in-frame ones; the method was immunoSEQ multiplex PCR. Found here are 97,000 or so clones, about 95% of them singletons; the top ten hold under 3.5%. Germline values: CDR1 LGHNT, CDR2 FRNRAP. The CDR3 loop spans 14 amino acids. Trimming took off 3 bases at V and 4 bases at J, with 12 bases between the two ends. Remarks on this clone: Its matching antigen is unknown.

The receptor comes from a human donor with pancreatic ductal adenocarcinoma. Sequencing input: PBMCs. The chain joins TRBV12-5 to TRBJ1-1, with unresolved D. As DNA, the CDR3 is TGTGCTAGTGGTTTCGGGGAGTATGGCACTGAAGCTTTCTTT. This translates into CASGFGEYGTEAFF. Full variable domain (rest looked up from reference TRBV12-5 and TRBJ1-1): DARVTQTPRHKVTEMGQEVTMRCQPILGHNTVFWYRQTMMQGLELLAYFRNRAPLDDSGMPKDRFSAEMPDATLATLKIQPSEPRDSAVYFCASGFGEYGTEAFFGQGTRLTVV.